What follows are 4 T cell receptor beta chains derived from one specimen sequenced in a study of cytomegalovirus exposure and HLA in healthy donors. Repertoires were generated with immunoSEQ multiplex PCR, while TCRdb's copy carries only in-frame clones and drops some. The repertoire consists of under 250,000 clones, with about 81% occurring once and the leading ten covering over 0.95%. Sequencing was done on a sample of PBMCs. The receptors come from a woman in her 30s in good health and CMV-seronegative.

Concerning this clone: The junction departs from the called germline gene at one end, perhaps through a read error. The chain joins TRBV7-2 to TRBJ2-7; 9 bases agree with TRBD2. This CDR3 has 16 residues. CDR1 SGHTA and CDR2 FQGNSA come from the germline V gene. In nucleotides, the CDR3 is TGTGCCAGCAGATTAGCTAGCGGGGTGAGCTCCTACGAGCAGTACTTC. The encoded protein is CASRLASGVSSYEQYF.

V gene TRBV7-9 combines with J gene TRBJ1-3; the match to TRBD1 covers 8 bases. Trimming took 5 bases from V and 3 from J; bases not matched to a gene: 6. CDR1 and CDR2 from the germline V gene are SEHNR and FQNEAQ (reference sequence). This CDR3 comprises 15 residues. The CDR3 coding sequence is TGTGCCAGCAGCCCGGACAGGGCAATTGGAAACACCATATATTTT. It is translated as CASSPDRAIGNTIYF.

The gene calls are TRBV7-3 and TRBJ1-2; the D gene is possibly TRBD1 (5 bases). Germline V lookup: CDR1 SGHTA, CDR2 FQGTGA. The V end lost 4 bases, the J end lost 2 bases, and 8 bases lay between the germline ends. The CDR3 extends over 13 amino acids. CDR3 residues: CASSSHRNYGYTF. Here the CDR3 DNA reads TGTGCCAGCAGCTCACACAGGAACTATGGCTACACCTTC.

The chain carries TRBV10-3 and TRBJ1-1; possibly TRBD1 for D (6 bases). This CDR3 comprises 13 residues. Germline V gene lookup returns CDR1 ENHRY and CDR2 SYGVKD. Trimming cost V 7 bases and J 1 base, with 10 bases left between them. The CDR3 DNA follows: TGTGCCATCACTAAGACAGGGAACACTGAAGCTTTCTTT. The encoded protein is CAITKTGNTEAFF.